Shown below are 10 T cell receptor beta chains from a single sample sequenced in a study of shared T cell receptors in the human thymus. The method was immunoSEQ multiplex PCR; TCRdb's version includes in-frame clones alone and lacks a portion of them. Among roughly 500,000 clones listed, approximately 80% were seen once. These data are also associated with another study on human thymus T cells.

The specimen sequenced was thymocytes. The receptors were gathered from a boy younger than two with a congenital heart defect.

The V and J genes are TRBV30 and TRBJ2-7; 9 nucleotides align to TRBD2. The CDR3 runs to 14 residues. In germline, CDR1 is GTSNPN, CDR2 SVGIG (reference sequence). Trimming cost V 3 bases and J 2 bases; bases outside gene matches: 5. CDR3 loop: CAWRWREGPYEQYF. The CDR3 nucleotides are TGTGCCTGGAGGTGGCGGGAGGGCCCCTACGAGCAGTACTTC.

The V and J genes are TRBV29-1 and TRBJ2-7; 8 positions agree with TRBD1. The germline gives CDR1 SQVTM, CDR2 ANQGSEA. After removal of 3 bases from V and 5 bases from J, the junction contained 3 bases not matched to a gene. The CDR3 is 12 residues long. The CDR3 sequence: CSVEDRDDEQYF. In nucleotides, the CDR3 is TGCAGCGTTGAGGACAGGGACGACGAGCAGTACTTC.

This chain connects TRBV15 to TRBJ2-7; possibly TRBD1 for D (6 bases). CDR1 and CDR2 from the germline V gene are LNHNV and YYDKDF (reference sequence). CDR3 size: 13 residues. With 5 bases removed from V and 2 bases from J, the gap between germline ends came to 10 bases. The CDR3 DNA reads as TGTGCCACCAGCCCGGGACACCCCTACGAGCAGTACTTC. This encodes CATSPGHPYEQYF.

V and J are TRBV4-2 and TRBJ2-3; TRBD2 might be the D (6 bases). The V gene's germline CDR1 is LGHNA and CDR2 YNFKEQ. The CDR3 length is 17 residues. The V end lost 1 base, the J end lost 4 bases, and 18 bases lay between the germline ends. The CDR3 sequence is CASSQVLQDPGADTQYF. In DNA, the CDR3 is TGTGCCAGCAGCCAAGTCCTCCAGGACCCGGGGGCAGATACGCAGTATTTT.

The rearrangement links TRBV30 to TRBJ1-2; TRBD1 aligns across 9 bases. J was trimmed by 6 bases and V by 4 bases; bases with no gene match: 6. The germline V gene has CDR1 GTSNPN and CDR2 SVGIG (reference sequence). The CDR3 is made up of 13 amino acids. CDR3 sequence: CAWKGQGLNGYTF. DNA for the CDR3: TGTGCCTGGAAGGGACAGGGTCTGAATGGCTACACCTTC. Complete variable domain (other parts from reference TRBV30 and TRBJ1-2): SQTIHQWPATLVQPVGSPLSLECTVEGTSNPNLYWYRQAAGRGLQLLFYSVGIGQISSEVPQNLSASRPQDRQFILSSKKLLLSDSGFYLCAWKGQGLNGYTFGSGTRLTVV.

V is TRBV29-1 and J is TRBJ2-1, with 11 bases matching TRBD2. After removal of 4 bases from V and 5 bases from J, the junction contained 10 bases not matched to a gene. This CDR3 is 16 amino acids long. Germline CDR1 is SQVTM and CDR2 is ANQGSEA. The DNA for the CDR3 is TGCAGCGTTGGTAACCTTACTAGCGGGAGTGACAATGAGCAGTTCTTC. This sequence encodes CSVGNLTSGSDNEQFF.

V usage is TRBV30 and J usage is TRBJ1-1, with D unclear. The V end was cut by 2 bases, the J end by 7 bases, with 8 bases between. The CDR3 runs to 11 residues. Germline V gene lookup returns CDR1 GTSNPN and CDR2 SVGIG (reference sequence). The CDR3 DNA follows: TGTGCCTGGAGTAAGTCTAGTGAAGCTTTCTTT. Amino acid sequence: CAWSKSSEAFF.

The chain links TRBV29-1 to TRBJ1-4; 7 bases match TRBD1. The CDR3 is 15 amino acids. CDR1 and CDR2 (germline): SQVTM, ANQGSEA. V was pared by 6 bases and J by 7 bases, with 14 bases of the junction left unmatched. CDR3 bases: TGCAGCGTGGGGGTTACAGGGGCCGGGGGTGAAAAACTGTTTTTT. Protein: CSVGVTGAGGEKLFF.

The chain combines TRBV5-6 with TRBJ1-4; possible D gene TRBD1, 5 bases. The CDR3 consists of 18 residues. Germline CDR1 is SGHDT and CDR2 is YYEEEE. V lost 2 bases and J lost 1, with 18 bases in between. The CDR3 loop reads CASSFSRSGGLTNEKLFF. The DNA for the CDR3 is TGTGCCAGCAGCTTCAGCAGGAGCGGGGGACTAACTAATGAAAAACTGTTTTTT.

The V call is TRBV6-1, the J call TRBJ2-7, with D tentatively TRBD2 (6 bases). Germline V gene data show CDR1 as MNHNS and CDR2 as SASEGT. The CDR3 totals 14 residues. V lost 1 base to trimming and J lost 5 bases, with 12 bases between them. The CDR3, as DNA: TGTGCCAGCAGTGAAGTGGTCCGCGGGAACGAGCAGTACTTC. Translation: CASSEVVRGNEQYF.